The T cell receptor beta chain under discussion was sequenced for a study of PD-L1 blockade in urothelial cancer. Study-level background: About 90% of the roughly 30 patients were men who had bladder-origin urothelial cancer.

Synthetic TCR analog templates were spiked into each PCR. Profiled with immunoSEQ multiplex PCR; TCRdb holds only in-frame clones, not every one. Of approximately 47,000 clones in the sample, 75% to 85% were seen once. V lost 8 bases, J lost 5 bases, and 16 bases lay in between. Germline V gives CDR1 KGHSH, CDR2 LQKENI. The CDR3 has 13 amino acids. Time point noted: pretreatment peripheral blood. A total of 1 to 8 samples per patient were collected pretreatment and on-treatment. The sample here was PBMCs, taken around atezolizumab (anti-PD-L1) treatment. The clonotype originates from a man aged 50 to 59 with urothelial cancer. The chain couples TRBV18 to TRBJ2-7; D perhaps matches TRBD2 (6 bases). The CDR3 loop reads CASRGGGRHEQYV. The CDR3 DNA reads TGTGCCAGCCGAGGCGGAGGGAGGCACGAGCAGTACGTC.